The 2 T cell receptor beta chains given below trace back to one sample, sequenced in a study of T-cell memory formation after mild COVID-19. TCRdb fed the 5' RACE reads into MiXCR, producing one record per CDR3 protein. The repertoire holds about 600,000 distinct CDR3 sequences, with 20% to 25% as singletons. Sequenced: PBMCs or a T cell subset sorted from them (not recorded which). These receptors were taken from an adult woman who had mild COVID-19 (a few samples of this study predate the infection). Cell type and time point are not known.

This clonotype was seen repeatedly, ten times or more. V usage is TRBV20-1 and J usage is TRBJ2-5; D gene ambiguous. The CDR3 has 11 residues. Germline assignment: CDR1 DFQATT and CDR2 SNEGSKA (reference sequence). V lost 2 bases to trimming and J lost 4 bases, with 5 bases between them. CDR3 sequence: CSARSGETQYF. The CDR3 DNA reads as TGCAGTGCTAGATCTGGAGAGACCCAGTACTTC.

The table lists this clonotype with a few counts. The chain is built from TRBV14 and TRBJ1-1; 9 nucleotides agree with TRBD1. Germline loops: CDR1 SGHDN, CDR2 FVKESK. This CDR3 has 15 residues. V was clipped by 5 bases and J by 10 bases; unmatched bases: 14. The CDR3 DNA reads TGTGCCAGCAGCGGAGGGACAGGGCTGCGGGTCGGAGCTTTCTTT. As protein: CASSGGTGLRVGAFF.